One and the same sample provided the 22 T cell receptor beta chains below, sequenced in a study of technical replicates of blood from a handful of donors. The data were produced by immunoSEQ multiplex PCR, yet TCRdb's version contains in-frame clones alone and is incomplete. The repertoire holds around 57,000 clones, less than 95% seen once, with approximately 0.2% in the top ten. The source material was T cells isolated from PBMCs. The receptors shown here come from a human donor in good health.

DNA of the CDR3: TGCAGTGCGATCGGGACAGCGCAGTACTTC. It yields the protein CSAIGTAQYF. The chain couples TRBV20-1 to TRBJ2-7, with TRBD1 matching over 7 bases. Germline V gives CDR1 DFQATT, CDR2 SNEGSKA (reference sequence). This CDR3 spans 10 amino acids. The ends lost 6 bases at V and 9 bases at J; junction bases unmatched: 5.

V is TRBV9 and J is TRBJ2-5; 8 bases map to TRBD1. The CDR3 has 15 amino acids. Germline CDR1 reads SGDLS; CDR2 reads YYNGEE. V lost 4 bases and J lost 5; bases outside the gene matches: 10. In DNA, the CDR3 is TGTGCCAGCAGCCCGCGACAGGGGTCGGGGGAGACCCAGTACTTC. This codes for CASSPRQGSGETQYF.

The rearrangement uses TRBV7-2 and TRBJ2-2, with D possibly matching TRBD2 (5 bases). There are 16 residues in the CDR3. V was clipped by 1 base and J by 2 bases, with 11 bases between them. Germline lookup yields CDR1 SGHTA and CDR2 FQGNSA. CDR3 residues: CASSLDEPSNTGELFF. The CDR3, as DNA: TGTGCCAGCAGCTTAGACGAGCCTAGCAACACCGGGGAGCTGTTTTTT.

The chain recombines TRBV11-2 with TRBJ2-3; tentatively, D is TRBD2 (5 bases). This CDR3 contains 11 residues. Trimming left V 5 bases short and J 12 bases short, with 12 bases between. Germline CDR1 is SGHAT and CDR2 is FQNNGV. The CDR3 is CASSVTSSQYF. The CDR3 DNA reads as TGTGCCAGCAGCGTCACTAGTTCCCAGTATTTT. Full variable domain (missing parts from reference TRBV11-2 and TRBJ2-3): EAGVAQSPRYKIIEKRQSVAFWCNPISGHATLYWYQQILGQGPKLLIQFQNNGVVDDSQLPKDRFSAERLKGVDSTLKIQPAKLEDSAVYLCASSVTSSQYFGPGTRLTVL.

The J gene is TRBJ1-1, the V gene TRBV16; D ambiguous. Germline V gene sequence: CDR1 KGHSY, CDR2 FQNENV. V lost 5 bases and J 10 bases, leaving 17 bases between the germline ends. CDR3 length: 13 amino acids. The CDR3 region has the DNA TGTGCCAGCAGCTCCGGGGTGATGATGTCAGCTTTCTTT. Amino acids: CASSSGVMMSAFF.

The rearrangement joins TRBV6-6 to TRBJ1-1; D is uncertain. The CDR3 consists of 11 residues. Germline CDR1 reads MNHNY; CDR2 reads SVGAGI (reference sequence). V was shortened by 10 bases and J by 9 bases, with 15 bases between the two germline ends. CDR3 sequence (DNA): TGTGCCACCTTAGACTCCTTGAAAGCTTTCTTT. As protein: CATLDSLKAFF.

V is TRBV7-2 and J is TRBJ1-2; 7 bases fit TRBD1. Germline V lookup: CDR1 SGHTA, CDR2 FQGNSA. There are 14 residues in the CDR3. The V segment lost 2 bases and the J segment 4 bases; nucleotides outside the gene matches: 4. The CDR3 DNA reads as TGTGCCAGCAGCTTAAACAGGGGCCTCTATGGCTACACCTTC. Its protein product is CASSLNRGLYGYTF.

The V call is TRBV9, the J call TRBJ1-1; a weak D match, TRBD1 (6 bases). Germline CDR1 is SGDLS and CDR2 is YYNGEE. CDR3 length equals 14 residues. V lost 3 bases, J lost 12 bases, and 21 bases lay in between. CDR3 region: CASSGGTHSSLTFF. For the CDR3, the DNA is TGTGCCAGCAGCGGGGGGACACACTCGAGCTTAACTTTCTTT.

This sequence joins TRBV11-3 and TRBJ2-7, with 10 bases that match TRBD1. The CDR3 spans 18 residues. Germline CDR1 is SGHNT and CDR2 is YENEEA. The V gene end was trimmed by 4 bases and the J gene end by 6 bases; junction bases not matched to a gene: 18. DNA of the CDR3: TGTGCCAGCAGCTCGACCGGGGGGGGGACAGGGGCGGTAGGCGAGCAGTACTTC. It specifies CASSSTGGGTGAVGEQYF.

This chain links TRBV28 with TRBJ1-2, with 8 nucleotides matching TRBD1. Germline CDR1 MDHEN, CDR2 SYDVKM. This CDR3 spans 14 amino acids. The junction had 8 bases not matched to a gene; V was cut back by 5 bases and J by 6 bases. The CDR3 protein is CASSRPLTGDGYTF. CDR3 coding DNA: TGTGCCAGCAGTCGGCCACTGACAGGGGATGGCTACACCTTC.

The chain has TRBV11-2 and TRBJ2-2; TRBD2 matches at 9 bases. The CDR3 covers 18 residues. Germline values: CDR1 SGHAT, CDR2 FQNNGV. Trimming removed 5 bases from V and 5 bases from J; junction bases left unmatched: 15. Here the CDR3 reads CASSPRVSSGSYTGELFF. DNA for the CDR3: TGTGCCAGCAGCCCACGAGTTAGTAGCGGGAGTTATACCGGGGAGCTGTTTTTT.

The V and J genes are TRBV5-6 and TRBJ2-1; TRBD1 matches 8 bases. CDR1 and CDR2 (germline): SGHDT, YYEEEE. The CDR3 contains 14 residues. V dropped 3 bases and J dropped 6; count of bases not matched to a gene: 5. DNA for the CDR3: TGTGCCAGCAGCTATGTACAGGGGGGCAATGAGCAGTTCTTC. This translates into CASSYVQGGNEQFF.

The genes are TRBV7-9 and TRBJ1-1, with D unclear. Deletions cut 5 bases from V and 5 bases from J, with 12 bases between. This CDR3 spans 13 amino acids. CDR1 and CDR2 (germline): SEHNR, FQNEAQ (reference sequence). The CDR3 is CASSRDRGTEAFF. In nucleotides, the CDR3 is TGTGCCAGCAGCCGAGACCGAGGGACTGAAGCTTTCTTT.

The chain joins TRBV18 to TRBJ2-5; TRBD1 is a possible D gene (5 bases). Trimming removed 3 bases from V and 0 bases from J, with 8 bases in between. CDR3 length equals 14 residues. Germline V lookup: CDR1 KGHSH, CDR2 LQKENI. The CDR3 DNA reads as TGTGCCAGCTCACCTAGACAGCACCAAGAGACCCAGTACTTC. Protein sequence: CASSPRQHQETQYF.

The rearrangement joins TRBV13 to TRBJ1-2; 7 bases are shared with TRBD1. This CDR3 has 14 amino acids. J gave up 6 bases and V 5 bases, and 9 bases lay outside the gene matches. Germline loops: CDR1 PRHDT, CDR2 FYEKMQ (reference sequence). CDR3 sequence: CASSEDRGPNGYTF. The CDR3 nucleotides are TGTGCCAGCAGCGAGGATAGGGGGCCCAATGGCTACACCTTC.

Only one count was recorded for this clone. The rearrangement links TRBV5-1 to TRBJ2-1; D is perhaps TRBD1 (6 bases). V lost 2 bases, J lost 0 bases, and 9 bases lay in between. Germline lookup yields CDR1 SGHRS and CDR2 YFSETQ. The CDR3 runs 15 residues. The CDR3 spells CASSLGGASYNEQFF. CDR3 in DNA: TGCGCCAGCAGCTTAGGGGGAGCCTCCTACAATGAGCAGTTCTTC.

The V and J genes are TRBV7-6 and TRBJ2-1, with 8 positions matching TRBD2. The ends lost 7 bases at V and 7 bases at J; junction bases unmatched: 9. Germline CDR1 SGHVS, CDR2 FNYEAQ. The CDR3 loop spans 14 amino acids. The CDR3, as DNA: TGTGCCAGCACCGCCGAGCGGGAGAGTAATGAGCAGTTCTTC. Amino acids: CASTAERESNEQFF.

The chain couples TRBV11-2 to TRBJ2-7; D may be TRBD1 (6 bases). This CDR3 region has 13 residues. The germline CDR1 and CDR2 sequences are SGHAT and FQNNGV. V was pared by 4 bases and J by 7 bases, with 14 bases between. The CDR3, as DNA: TGTGCCAGCAGCTCCCACAGGGTCGGAGAGCAGTACTTC. Its translation is CASSSHRVGEQYF.

The chain employs TRBV5-4 and TRBJ1-2; 12 bases match TRBD1. The CDR3 totals 15 residues. The J segment lost 5 bases and the V segment lost 4 bases, leaving 6 bases of the junction unmatched. Germline values: CDR1 SGHNT, CDR2 YYREEE (reference sequence). CDR3 sequence (DNA): TGTGCCAGCAGCCGGGGACAGGGGGCAGAGTATGGCTACACCTTC. This gives the protein CASSRGQGAEYGYTF.

In DNA, the CDR3 is TGTGCCAGCAGCTCGTTCGGGGGGCCCATCAAGGGCGAAAAACTGTTTTTT. Encoded protein: CASSSFGGPIKGEKLFF. The genes are TRBV7-3 and TRBJ1-4; possibly TRBD1 for D (6 bases). The germline CDR1 and CDR2 sequences are SGHTA and FQGTGA. V lost 4 bases, J lost 8 bases, and 23 bases lay in between. The CDR3 covers 17 residues.

The chain joins TRBV7-9 to TRBJ2-1; D is possibly TRBD1 (6 bases). V lost 7 bases and J lost 7, with 17 bases in between. This CDR3 region has 14 residues. CDR1 is SEHNR and CDR2 is FQNEAQ in the germline V gene (reference sequence). The DNA for the CDR3 is TGTGCCAGCACGCCAGTGGGGGCTCGGAATGAGCAGTTCTTC. Protein product: CASTPVGARNEQFF.

The rearrangement links TRBV5-1 to TRBJ1-3, with D unresolved. Germline V lookup: CDR1 SGHRS, CDR2 YFSETQ. Trimming took 5 bases from V and 0 from J, leaving 21 bases between them. This CDR3 has 18 amino acids. CDR3 DNA sequence: TGCGCCAGCAGGAGGTCTTTCGACGTACTAGCCTCTGGAAACACCATATATTTT. It translates to CASRRSFDVLASGNTIYF.